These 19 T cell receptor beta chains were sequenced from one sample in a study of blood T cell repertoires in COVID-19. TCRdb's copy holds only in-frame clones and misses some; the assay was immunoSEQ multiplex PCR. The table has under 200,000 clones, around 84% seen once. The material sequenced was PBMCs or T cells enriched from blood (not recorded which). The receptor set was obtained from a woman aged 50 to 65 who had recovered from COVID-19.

The CDR3 reads CASSLDGSGAQHF. DNA for the CDR3: TGTGCCAGCAGCCTTGACGGTTCCGGAGCCCAGCATTTT. The chain carries TRBV11-1 and TRBJ1-5; no clear D gene. With 5 bases removed from V and 11 bases from J, the gap between germline ends came to 16 bases. The germline V gene has CDR1 SGHAT and CDR2 FQDESV (reference sequence). The CDR3 runs to 13 residues.

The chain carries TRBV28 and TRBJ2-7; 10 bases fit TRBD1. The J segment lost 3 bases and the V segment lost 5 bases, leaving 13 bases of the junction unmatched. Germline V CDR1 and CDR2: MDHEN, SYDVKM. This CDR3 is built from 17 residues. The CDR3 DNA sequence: TGTGCCAGCAGTGTCCGACAGGGGGCGATTATTAACTACGAGCAGTACTTC. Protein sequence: CASSVRQGAIINYEQYF.

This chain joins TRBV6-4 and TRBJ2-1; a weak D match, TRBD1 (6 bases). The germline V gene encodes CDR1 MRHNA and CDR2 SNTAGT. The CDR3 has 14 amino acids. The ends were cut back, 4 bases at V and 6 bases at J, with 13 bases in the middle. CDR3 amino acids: CASSAQGLSNEQFF. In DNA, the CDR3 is TGTGCCAGCAGTGCCCAGGGGTTATCCAATGAGCAGTTCTTC.

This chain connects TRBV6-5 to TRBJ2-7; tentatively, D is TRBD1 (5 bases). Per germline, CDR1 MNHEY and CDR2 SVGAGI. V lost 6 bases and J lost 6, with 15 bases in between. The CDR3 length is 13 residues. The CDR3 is CASRPSRVGEQYF. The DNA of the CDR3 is TGTGCCAGCAGGCCCTCCAGGGTCGGCGAGCAGTACTTC.

The CDR3 spells CASSSSGASNEKLFF. The CDR3, as DNA: TGTGCCAGCAGCTCGTCAGGGGCTAGTAATGAAAAACTGTTTTTT. This chain uses TRBV5-5 with TRBJ1-4; perhaps TRBD1 as D (6 bases). V shed 3 bases and J shed 4 bases, with 13 bases lying between them. This CDR3 comprises 15 residues. Germline CDR1 SGHKS, CDR2 YYEKEE (reference sequence).

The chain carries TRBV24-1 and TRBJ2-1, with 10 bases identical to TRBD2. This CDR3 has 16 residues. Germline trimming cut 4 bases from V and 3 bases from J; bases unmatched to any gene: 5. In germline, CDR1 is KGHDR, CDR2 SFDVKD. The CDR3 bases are TGTGCCACCAGTGACCCGACTAGCGGGTTCTACAATGAGCAGTTCTTC. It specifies CATSDPTSGFYNEQFF.

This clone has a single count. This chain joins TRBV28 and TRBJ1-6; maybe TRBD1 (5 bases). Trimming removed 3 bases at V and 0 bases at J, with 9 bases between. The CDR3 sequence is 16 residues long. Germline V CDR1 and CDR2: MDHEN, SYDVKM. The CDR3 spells CASSFGQSSYNSPLHF. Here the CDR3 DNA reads TGTGCCAGCAGTTTCGGACAAAGCTCCTATAATTCACCCCTCCACTTT. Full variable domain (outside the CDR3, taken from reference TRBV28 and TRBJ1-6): DVKVTQSSRYLVKRTGEKVFLECVQDMDHENMFWYRQDPGLGLRLIYFSYDVKMKEKGDIPEGYSVSREKKERFSLILESASTNQTSMYLCASSFGQSSYNSPLHFGNGTRLTVT.

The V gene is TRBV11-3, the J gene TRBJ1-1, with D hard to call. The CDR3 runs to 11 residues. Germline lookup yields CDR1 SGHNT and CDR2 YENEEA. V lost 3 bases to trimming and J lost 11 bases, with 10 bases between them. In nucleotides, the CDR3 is TGTGCCAGCAGCTTCGGAGGGATCGCTTTCTTT. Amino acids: CASSFGGIAFF.

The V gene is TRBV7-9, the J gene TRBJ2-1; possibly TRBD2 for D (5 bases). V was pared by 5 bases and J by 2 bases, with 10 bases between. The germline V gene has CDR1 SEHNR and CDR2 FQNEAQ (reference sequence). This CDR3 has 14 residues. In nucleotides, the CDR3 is TGTGCCAGCAGCCCGAGGACTCCCTACAATGAGCAGTTCTTC. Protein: CASSPRTPYNEQFF.

The DNA for the CDR3 is TGCAGCGTTAGCTCGCCTGAAGCTTTCTTT. Translating it yields CSVSSPEAFF. V and J are TRBV29-1 and TRBJ1-1; D is undetermined. V dropped 5 bases and J dropped 6 bases, with 7 bases sitting between them. This CDR3 has 10 residues. Germline assignment: CDR1 SQVTM and CDR2 ANQGSEA.

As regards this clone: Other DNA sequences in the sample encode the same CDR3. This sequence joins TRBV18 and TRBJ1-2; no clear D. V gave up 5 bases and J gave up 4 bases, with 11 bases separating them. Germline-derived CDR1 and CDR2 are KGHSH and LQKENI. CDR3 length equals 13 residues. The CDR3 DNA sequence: TGTGCCAGCTCAAGTGGAGGATCCTATGGCTACACCTTC. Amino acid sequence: CASSSGGSYGYTF.

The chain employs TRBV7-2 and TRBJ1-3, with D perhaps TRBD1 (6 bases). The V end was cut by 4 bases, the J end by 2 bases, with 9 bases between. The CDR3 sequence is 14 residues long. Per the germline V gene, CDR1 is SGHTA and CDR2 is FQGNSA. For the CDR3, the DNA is TGTGCCAGCAGCTCGGGACAACCTGGAAACACCATATATTTT. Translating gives CASSSGQPGNTIYF.

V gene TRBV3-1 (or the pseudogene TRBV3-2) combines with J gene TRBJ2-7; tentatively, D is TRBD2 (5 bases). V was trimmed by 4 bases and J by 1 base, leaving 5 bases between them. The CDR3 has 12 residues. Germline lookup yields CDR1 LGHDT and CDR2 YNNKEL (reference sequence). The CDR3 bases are TGTGCCAGCAGCCCGGGGTCCTACGAGCAGTACTTC. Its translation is CASSPGSYEQYF.

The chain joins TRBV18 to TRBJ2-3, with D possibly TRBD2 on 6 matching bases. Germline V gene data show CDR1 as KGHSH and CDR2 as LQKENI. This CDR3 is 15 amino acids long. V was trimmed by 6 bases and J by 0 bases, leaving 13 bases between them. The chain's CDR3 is CASSPGLSSTDTQYF. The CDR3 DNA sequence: TGTGCCAGCTCTCCTGGACTATCTAGCACAGATACGCAGTATTTT.

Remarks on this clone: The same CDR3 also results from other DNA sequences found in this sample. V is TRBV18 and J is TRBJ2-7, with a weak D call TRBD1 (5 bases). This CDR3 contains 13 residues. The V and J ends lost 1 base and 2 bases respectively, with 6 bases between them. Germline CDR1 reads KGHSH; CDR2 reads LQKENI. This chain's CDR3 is CASSPQGTYEQYF. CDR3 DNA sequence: TGTGCCAGCTCACCACAGGGGACCTACGAGCAGTACTTC. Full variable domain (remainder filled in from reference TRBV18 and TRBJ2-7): NAGVMQNPRHLVRRRGQEARLRCSPMKGHSHVYWYRQLPEEGLKFMVYLQKENIIDESGMPKERFSAEFPKEGPSILRIQQVVRGDSAAYFCASSPQGTYEQYFGPGTRLTVT.

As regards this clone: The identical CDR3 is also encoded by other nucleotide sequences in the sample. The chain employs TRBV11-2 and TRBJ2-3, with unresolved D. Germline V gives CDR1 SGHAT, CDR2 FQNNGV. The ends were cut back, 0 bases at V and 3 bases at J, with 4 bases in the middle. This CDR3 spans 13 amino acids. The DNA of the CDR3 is TGTGCCAGCAGCTTAGAGAGAACAGATACGCAGTATTTT. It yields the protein CASSLERTDTQYF.

The CDR3 DNA follows: TGTGCCAGCAGCATCCTACAGGGGTTTGGTGAAAAACTGTTTTTT. Translation gives CASSILQGFGEKLFF. The V call is TRBV14, the J call TRBJ1-4; 7 positions agree with TRBD1. The CDR3 has 15 residues. The germline V gene encodes CDR1 SGHDN and CDR2 FVKESK. With V trimmed by 5 bases and J by 7 bases, 10 bases remained unmatched.

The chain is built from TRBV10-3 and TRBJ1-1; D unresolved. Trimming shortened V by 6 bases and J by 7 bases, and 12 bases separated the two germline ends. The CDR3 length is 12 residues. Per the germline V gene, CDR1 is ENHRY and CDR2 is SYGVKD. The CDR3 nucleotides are TGTGCCATCAGAGAGGGAAGCGGTGAAGCTTTCTTT. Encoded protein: CAIREGSGEAFF.

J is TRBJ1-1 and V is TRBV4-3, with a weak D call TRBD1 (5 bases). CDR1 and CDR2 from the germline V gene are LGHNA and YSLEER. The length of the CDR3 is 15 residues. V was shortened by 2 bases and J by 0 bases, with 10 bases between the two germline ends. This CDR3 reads CASSQPRGMNTEAFF. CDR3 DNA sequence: TGCGCCAGCAGCCAACCGCGGGGCATGAACACTGAAGCTTTCTTT.